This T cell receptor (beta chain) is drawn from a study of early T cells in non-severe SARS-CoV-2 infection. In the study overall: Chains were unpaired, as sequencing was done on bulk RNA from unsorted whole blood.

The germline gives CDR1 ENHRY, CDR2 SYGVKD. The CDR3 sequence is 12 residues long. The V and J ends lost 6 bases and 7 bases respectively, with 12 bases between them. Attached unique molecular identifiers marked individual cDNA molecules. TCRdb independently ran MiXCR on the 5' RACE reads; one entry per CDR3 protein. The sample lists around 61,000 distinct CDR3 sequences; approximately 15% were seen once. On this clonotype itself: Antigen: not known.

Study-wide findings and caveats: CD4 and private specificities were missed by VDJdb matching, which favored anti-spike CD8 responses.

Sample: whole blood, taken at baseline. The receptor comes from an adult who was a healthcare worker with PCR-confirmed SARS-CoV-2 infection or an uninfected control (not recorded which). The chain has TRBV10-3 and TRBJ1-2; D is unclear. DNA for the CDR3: TGTGCCATCAGCCAGCCCCCGGGTGGCTACACCTTC. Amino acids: CAISQPPGGYTF.